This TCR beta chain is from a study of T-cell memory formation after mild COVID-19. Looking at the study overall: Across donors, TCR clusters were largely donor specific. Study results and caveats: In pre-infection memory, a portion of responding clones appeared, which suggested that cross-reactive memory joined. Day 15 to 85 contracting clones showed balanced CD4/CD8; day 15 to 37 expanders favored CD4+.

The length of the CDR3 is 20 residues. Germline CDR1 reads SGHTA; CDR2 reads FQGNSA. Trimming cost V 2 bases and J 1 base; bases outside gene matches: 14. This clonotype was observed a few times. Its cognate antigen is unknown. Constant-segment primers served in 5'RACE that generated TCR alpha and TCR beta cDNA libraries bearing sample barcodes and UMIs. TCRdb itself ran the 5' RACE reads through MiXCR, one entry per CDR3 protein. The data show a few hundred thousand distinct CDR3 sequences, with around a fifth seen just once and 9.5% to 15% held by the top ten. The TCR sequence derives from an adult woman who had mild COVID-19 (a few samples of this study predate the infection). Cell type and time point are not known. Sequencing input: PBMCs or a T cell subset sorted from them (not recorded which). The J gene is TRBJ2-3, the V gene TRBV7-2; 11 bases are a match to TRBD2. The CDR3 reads CASSLRGGTSGARGTDTQYF. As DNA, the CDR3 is TGTGCCAGCAGCTTAAGGGGCGGGACTAGCGGCGCCCGGGGCACAGATACGCAGTATTTT.